One and the same sample provided the 8 T cell receptor beta chains below, sequenced in a study of blood T cell repertoires in COVID-19. Generated by immunoSEQ multiplex PCR, the TCRdb table keeps only in-frame clones and is missing some. The table records roughly 250,000 clones, 88% of them present only once. Sequencing was carried out using PBMCs or T cells enriched from blood (not recorded which). The receptors derive from a woman between 40 and 50 years old with acute COVID-19.

This clone has just one count. The chain carries TRBV9 and TRBJ2-3, with D possibly being TRBD2 (6 bases). The CDR3 covers 15 residues. Per germline, CDR1 SGDLS and CDR2 YYNGEE. Trimming took off 1 base at V and 4 bases at J, with 13 bases between the two ends. In DNA form, the CDR3 reads TGTGCCAGCAGCGTATCCGGGAGAGGCGCAGATACGCAGTATTTT. Amino acid sequence: CASSVSGRGADTQYF.

The rearrangement links TRBV7-2 to TRBJ2-7; D unresolved. CDR3 size: 15 residues. Trimming removed 1 base from V and 4 bases from J, with 14 bases in between. Per germline, CDR1 SGHTA and CDR2 FQGNSA. Written as DNA, the CDR3 is TGTGCCAGCAGCTTAGGTCCAGGAATTCAATACGAGCAGTACGTC. This sequence encodes CASSLGPGIQYEQYV.

The chain carries TRBV6-5 and TRBJ2-7, with a tentative D call TRBD1 (6 bases). The CDR3 spans 15 residues. From germline, CDR1 is MNHEY and CDR2 SVGAGI. With 6 bases removed from V and 0 bases from J, the gap between germline ends came to 15 bases. In DNA form, the CDR3 reads TGTGCCAGCAGGCGACGACAGGAAAGCTCCTACGAGCAGTACGTC. It translates to CASRRRQESSYEQYV.

V is TRBV5-1 and J is TRBJ2-1; 7 bases are a match to TRBD2. The trim removed 1 base at V and 8 bases at J, leaving 12 bases unmatched. From germline, CDR1 is SGHRS and CDR2 YFSETQ. The CDR3 runs to 16 residues. The CDR3 nucleotides are TGCGCCAGCAGCTTGCTGGGCGGGAGTGGGCGGGATGAGCAGTTCTTC. As protein: CASSLLGGSGRDEQFF.

This chain links TRBV25-1 with TRBJ2-5; TRBD2 matches at 13 bases. This CDR3 has 16 residues. The germline CDR1 and CDR2 sequences are MGHDK and SYGVNS. Trimming at V came to 7 bases and at J to 5 bases, leaving 10 bases not matched to a gene. The CDR3 loop is CASTQGLAGPGETQYF. CDR3 DNA: TGTGCCAGCACCCAGGGACTAGCGGGACCAGGGGAGACCCAGTACTTC.

This rearrangement joins TRBV2 to TRBJ2-1, with 10 bases matching TRBD2. CDR1 and CDR2 (germline): SNHLY, FYNNEI. After removal of 4 bases from V and 3 bases from J, the junction contained 6 bases not matched to a gene. The CDR3 extends over 16 amino acids. For the CDR3, the DNA is TGTGCCAGCAGTGGGACTAGCGGAGGAAACTACAATGAGCAGTTCTTC. Encoded protein: CASSGTSGGNYNEQFF.

The CDR3 is CASSPQGSTGELFF. Here the CDR3 DNA reads TGTGCCAGCAGCCCACAGGGAAGTACCGGGGAGCTGTTTTTT. The chain couples TRBV14 to TRBJ2-2; TRBD1 is a possible D gene (6 bases). The germline V gene encodes CDR1 SGHDN and CDR2 FVKESK. The CDR3 runs 14 residues. Trimming removed 4 bases from V and 5 bases from J, with 11 bases in between.

The chain uses TRBV5-1 and TRBJ2-1; weak D call: TRBD2 (6 bases). Germline V gene sequence: CDR1 SGHRS, CDR2 YFSETQ. The CDR3 has 14 residues. Trimming cost V 0 bases and J 8 bases, with 12 bases left between them. The DNA of the CDR3 is TGCGCCAGCAGCTTGGTCGGGTCGGGGGATGAGCAGTTCTTC. Its protein product is CASSLVGSGDEQFF.